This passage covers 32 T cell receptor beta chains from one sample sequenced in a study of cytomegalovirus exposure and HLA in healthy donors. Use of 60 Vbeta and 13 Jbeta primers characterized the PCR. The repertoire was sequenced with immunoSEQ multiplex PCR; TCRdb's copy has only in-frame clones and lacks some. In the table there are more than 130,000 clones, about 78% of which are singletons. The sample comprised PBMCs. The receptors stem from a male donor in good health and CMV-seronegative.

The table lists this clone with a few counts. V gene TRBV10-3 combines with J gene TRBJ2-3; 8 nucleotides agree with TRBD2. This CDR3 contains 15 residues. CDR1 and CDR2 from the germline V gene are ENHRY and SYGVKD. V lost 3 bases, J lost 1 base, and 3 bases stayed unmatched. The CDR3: CAISEYSGGTDTQYF. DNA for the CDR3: TGTGCCATCAGTGAATATAGCGGGGGCACAGATACGCAGTATTTT.

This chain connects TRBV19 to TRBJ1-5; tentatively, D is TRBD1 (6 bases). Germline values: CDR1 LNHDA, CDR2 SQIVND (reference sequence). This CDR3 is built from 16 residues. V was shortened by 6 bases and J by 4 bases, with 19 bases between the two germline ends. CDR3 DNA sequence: TGTGCCAGTAGCCAATCAACAGGGCGCCGTAATCAGCCCCAGCATTTT. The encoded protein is CASSQSTGRRNQPQHF.

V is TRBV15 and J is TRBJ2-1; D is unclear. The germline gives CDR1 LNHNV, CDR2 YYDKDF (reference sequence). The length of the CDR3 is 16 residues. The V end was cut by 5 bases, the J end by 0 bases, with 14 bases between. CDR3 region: CATSQSGSSSYNEQFF. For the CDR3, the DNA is TGTGCCACCAGCCAAAGTGGGTCTAGCTCCTACAATGAGCAGTTCTTC.

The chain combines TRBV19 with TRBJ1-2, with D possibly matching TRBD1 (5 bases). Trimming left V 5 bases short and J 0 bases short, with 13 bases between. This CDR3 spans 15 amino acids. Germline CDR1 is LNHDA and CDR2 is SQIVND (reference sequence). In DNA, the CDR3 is TGTGCCAGTAGTTCCCACAGGAGAGCTAACTATGGCTACACCTTC. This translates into CASSSHRRANYGYTF.

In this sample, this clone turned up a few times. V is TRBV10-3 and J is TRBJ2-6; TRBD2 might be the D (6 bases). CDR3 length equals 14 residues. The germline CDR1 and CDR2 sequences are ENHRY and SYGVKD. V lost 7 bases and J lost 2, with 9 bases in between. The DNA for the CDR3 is TGTGCCATCAAAGGAGGGGCTGGGGCCAACGTCCTGACTTTC. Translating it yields CAIKGGAGANVLTF.

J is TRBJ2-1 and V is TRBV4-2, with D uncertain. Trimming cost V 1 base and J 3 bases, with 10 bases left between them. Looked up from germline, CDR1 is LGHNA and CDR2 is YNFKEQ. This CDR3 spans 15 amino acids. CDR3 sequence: CASSQVGSNYNEQFF. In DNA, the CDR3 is TGTGCCAGCAGCCAAGTGGGTAGCAACTACAATGAGCAGTTCTTC.

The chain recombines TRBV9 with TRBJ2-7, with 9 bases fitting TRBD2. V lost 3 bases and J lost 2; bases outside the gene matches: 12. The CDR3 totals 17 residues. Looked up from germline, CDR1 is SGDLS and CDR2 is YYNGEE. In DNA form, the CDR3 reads TGTGCCAGCAGCGGGTCCCTCGGGGCGGGAGGGACCTACGAGCAGTACTTC. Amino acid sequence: CASSGSLGAGGTYEQYF.

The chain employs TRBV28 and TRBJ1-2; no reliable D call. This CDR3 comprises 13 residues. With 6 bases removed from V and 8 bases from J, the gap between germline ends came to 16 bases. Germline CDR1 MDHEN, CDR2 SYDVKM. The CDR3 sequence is CASRPTGIRGYTF. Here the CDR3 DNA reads TGTGCCAGCAGGCCAACGGGGATCAGAGGCTACACCTTC.

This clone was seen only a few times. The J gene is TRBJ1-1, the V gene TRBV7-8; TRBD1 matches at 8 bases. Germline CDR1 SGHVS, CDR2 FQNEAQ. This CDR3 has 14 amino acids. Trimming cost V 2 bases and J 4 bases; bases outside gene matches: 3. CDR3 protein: CASSLHRGGTEAFF. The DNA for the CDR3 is TGTGCCAGCAGCTTACACAGGGGGGGCACTGAAGCTTTCTTT.

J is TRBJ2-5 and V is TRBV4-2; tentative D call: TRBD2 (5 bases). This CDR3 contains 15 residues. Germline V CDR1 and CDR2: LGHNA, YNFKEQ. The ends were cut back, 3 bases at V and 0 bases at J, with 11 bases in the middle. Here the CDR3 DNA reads TGTGCCAGCAGCCATGGGCTCGGGGACCAAGAGACCCAGTACTTC. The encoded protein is CASSHGLGDQETQYF.

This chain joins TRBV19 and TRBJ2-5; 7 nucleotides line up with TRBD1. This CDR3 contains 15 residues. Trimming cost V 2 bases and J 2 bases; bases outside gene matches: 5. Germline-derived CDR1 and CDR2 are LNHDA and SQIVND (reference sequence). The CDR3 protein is CASSIRDRLQETQYF. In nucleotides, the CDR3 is TGTGCCAGTAGTATAAGGGACAGACTGCAAGAGACCCAGTACTTC.

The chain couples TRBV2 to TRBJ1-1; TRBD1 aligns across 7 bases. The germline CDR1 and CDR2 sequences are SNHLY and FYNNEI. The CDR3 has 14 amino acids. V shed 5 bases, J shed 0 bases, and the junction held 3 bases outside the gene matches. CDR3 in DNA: TGTGCCAGCAGTAGACAGGGAGTGAACACTGAAGCTTTCTTT. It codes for CASSRQGVNTEAFF.

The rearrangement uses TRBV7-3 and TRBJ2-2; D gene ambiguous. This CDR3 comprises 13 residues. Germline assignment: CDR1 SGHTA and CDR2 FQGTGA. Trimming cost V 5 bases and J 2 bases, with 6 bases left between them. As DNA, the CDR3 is TGTGCCAGCAGCCCTACTAACACCGGGGAGCTGTTTTTT. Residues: CASSPTNTGELFF.

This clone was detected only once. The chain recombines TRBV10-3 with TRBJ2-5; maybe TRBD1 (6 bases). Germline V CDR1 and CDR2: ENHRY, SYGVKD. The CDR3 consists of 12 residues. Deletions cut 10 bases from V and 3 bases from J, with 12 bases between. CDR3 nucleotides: TGTGCCACACAGGGAGTAGAAGAGACCCAGTACTTC. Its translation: CATQGVEETQYF.

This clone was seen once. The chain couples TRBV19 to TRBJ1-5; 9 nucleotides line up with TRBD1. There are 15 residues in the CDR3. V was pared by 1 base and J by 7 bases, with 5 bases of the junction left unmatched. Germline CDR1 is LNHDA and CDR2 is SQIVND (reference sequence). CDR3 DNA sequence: TGTGCCAGTAGTATAGGGCGACAGGGGGGGCAGCCCCAGCATTTT. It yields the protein CASSIGRQGGQPQHF.

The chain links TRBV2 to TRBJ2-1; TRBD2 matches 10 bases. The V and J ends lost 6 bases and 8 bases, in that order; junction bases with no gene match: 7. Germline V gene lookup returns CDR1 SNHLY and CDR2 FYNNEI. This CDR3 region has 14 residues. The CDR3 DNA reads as TGTGCCAGCAGACCGGCTAGCGGGAGTTATGAGCAGTTCTTC. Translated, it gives CASRPASGSYEQFF.

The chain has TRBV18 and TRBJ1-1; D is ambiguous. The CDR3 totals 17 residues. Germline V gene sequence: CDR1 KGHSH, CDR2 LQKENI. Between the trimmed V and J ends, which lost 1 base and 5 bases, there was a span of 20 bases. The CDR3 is CASSPQSLNLPGTEAFF. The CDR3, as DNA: TGTGCCAGCTCACCACAGTCCCTAAACCTACCGGGAACTGAAGCTTTCTTT.

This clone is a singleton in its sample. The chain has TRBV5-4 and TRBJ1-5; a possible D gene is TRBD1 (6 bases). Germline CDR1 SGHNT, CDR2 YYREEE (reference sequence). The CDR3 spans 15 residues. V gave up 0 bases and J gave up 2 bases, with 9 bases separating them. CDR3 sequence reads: CASSLDRAGNQPQHF. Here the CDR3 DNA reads TGTGCCAGCAGCTTGGACAGGGCGGGCAATCAGCCCCAGCATTTT.

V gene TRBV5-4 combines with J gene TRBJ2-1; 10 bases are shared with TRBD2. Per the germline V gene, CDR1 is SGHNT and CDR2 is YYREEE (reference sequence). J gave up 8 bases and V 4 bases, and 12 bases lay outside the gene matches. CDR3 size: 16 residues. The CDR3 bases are TGTGCCAGCAGCCCCGGACTAGCGGCGGGTGCGTATGAGCAGTTCTTC. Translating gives CASSPGLAAGAYEQFF. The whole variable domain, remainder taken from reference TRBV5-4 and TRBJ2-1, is ETGVTQSPTHLIKTRGQQVTLRCSSQSGHNTVSWYQQALGQGPQFIFQYYREEENGRGNFPPRFSGLQFPNYSSELNVNALELDDSALYLCASSPGLAAGAYEQFFGPGTRLTVL.

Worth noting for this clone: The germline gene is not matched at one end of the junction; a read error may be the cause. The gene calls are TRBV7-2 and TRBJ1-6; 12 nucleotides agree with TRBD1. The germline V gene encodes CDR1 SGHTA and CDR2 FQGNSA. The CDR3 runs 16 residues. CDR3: CASSQVGGQGASPLHF. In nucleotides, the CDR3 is TGCGCCAGCAGCCAAGTTGGGGGACAGGGGGCTTCACCCCTCCACTTT.

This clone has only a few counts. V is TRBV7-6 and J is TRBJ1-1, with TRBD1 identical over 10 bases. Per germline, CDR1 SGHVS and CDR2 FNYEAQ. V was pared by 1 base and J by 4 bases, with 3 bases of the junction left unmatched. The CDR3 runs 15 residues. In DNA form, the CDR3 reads TGTGCCAGCAGCTTAGTTAGGACAGGGGGCACTGAAGCTTTCTTT. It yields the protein CASSLVRTGGTEAFF.

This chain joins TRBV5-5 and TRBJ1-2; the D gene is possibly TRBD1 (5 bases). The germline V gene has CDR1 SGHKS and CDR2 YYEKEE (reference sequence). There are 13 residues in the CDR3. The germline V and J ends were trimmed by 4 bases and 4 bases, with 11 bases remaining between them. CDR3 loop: CASSMLGGYGYTF. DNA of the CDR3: TGTGCCAGCAGCATGCTGGGGGGCTATGGCTACACCTTC.

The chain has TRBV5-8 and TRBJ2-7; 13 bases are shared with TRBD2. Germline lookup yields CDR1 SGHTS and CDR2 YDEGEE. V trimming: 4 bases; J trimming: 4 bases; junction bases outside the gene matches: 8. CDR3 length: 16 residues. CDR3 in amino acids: CASSLGLAGAFYEQYF. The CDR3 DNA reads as TGTGCCAGCAGCCTAGGACTAGCGGGAGCTTTTTACGAGCAGTACTTC.

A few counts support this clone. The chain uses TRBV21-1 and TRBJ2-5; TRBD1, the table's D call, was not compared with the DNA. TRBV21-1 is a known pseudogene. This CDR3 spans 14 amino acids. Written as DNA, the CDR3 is TGTGCCAGCAGCAAAGCAAACAGGGGTGAGACCCAGTACTTC. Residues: CASSKANRGETQYF.

In DNA form, the CDR3 reads TGTGCCAGCAGCCAAGCCAGGGGGGCCATCTCTGGGGCCAACGTCCTGACTTTC. Translation: CASSQARGAISGANVLTF. This chain connects TRBV14 to TRBJ2-6, with D possibly matching TRBD1 (7 bases). Per germline, CDR1 SGHDN and CDR2 FVKESK. V lost 1 base and J 0 bases, leaving 13 bases between the germline ends. CDR3 length: 18 residues.

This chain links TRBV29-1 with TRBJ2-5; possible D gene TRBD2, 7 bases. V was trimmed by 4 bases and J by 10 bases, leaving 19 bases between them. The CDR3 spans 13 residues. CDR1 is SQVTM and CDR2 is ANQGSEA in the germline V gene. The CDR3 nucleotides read TGCAGCGTTGCGGTAGGGGGGGGTTTCGTCCAGTACTTC. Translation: CSVAVGGGFVQYF.

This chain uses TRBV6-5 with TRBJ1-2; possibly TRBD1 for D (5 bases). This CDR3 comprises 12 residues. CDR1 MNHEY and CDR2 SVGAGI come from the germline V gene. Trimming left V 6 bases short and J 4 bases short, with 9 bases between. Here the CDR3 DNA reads TGTGCCAGCAGCCCCGACAGCTATGGCTACACCTTC. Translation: CASSPDSYGYTF.

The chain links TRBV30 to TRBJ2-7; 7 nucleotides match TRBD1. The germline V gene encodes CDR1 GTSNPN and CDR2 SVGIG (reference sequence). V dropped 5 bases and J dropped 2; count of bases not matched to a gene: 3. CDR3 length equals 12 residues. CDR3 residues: CAWGDRPYEQYF. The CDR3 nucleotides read TGTGCCTGGGGGGACAGACCCTACGAGCAGTACTTC.

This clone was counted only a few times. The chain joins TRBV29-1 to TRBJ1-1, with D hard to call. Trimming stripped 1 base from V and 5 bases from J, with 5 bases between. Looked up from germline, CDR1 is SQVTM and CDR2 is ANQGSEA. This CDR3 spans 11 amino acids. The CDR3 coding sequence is TGCAGCGTTGAAGGGAGGACTGAAGCTTTCTTT. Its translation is CSVEGRTEAFF.

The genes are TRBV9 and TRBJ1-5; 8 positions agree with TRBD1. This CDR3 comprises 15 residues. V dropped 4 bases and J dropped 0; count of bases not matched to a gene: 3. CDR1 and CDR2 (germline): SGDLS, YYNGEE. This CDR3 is CASSLGQGSNQPQHF. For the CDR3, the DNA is TGTGCCAGCAGCCTCGGACAGGGTAGCAATCAGCCCCAGCATTTT.

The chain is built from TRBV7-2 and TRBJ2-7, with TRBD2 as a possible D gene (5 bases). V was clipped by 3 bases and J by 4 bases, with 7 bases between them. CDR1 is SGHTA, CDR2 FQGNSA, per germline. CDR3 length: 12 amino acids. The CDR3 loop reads CASSFPGYEQYF. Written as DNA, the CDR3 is TGTGCCAGCAGCTTTCCGGGGTACGAGCAGTACTTC.

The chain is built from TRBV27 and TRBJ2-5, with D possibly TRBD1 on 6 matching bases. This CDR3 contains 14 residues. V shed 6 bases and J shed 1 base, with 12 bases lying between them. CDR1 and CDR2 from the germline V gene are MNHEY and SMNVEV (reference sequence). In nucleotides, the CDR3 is TGTGCCAGCAGCGGACAGCCGATCCAAGAGACCCAGTACTTC. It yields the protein CASSGQPIQETQYF.